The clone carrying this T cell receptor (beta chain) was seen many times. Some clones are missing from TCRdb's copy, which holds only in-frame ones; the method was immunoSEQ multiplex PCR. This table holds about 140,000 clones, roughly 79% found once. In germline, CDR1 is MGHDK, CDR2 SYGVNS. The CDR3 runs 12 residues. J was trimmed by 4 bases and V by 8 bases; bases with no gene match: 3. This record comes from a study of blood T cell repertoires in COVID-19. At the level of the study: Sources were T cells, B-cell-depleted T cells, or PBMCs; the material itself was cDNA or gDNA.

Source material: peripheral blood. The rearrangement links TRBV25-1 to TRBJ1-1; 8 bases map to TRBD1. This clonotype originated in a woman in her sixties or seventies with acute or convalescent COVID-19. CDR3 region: CASATGGTEAFF. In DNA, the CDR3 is TGTGCCAGCGCAACAGGGGGCACTGAAGCTTTCTTT.